The T cell receptor (beta chain) described here comes from a study of CD8+ T cells in alopecia areata. Overall study findings and caveats: Affected scalp, especially in alopecia totalis/universalis, had a higher clonality than normal scalp did.

This clone came up a few times. As yet, its antigen is unknown. The CDR3 totals 15 residues. V lost 3 bases, J lost 4 bases, and 15 bases lay in between. Germline CDR1 and CDR2: SGHTA and FQGNSA. Reverse transcription of extracted RNA yielded cDNA, which provided the sequencing template. TCRdb's table, derived via immunoSEQ multiplex PCR, lists solely in-frame clones and lacks some. In the table there are some 180,000 clones, roughly 59% of which are singletons. This sequence originates from a human donor with alopecia areata. The J gene is TRBJ1-1, the V gene TRBV7-2; D perhaps matches TRBD1 (5 bases). Sequences were derived from CD4+ T cells sorted from blood, sampled at week 0. The CDR3 DNA is TGTGCCAGCAGCTTCTCTGGGGGTTTGGGCACTGAAGCTTTCTTT. Protein sequence: CASSFSGGLGTEAFF. The full variable domain, its missing parts supplied by reference TRBV7-2 and TRBJ1-1, is GAGVSQSPSNKVTEKGKDVELRCDPISGHTALYWYRQSLGQGLEFLIYFQGNSAPDKSGLPSDRFSAERTGGSVSTLTIQRTQQEDSAVYLCASSFSGGLGTEAFFGQGTRLTVV.